Given below is one T cell receptor beta chain in context. The record originates from a study of control samples from healthy donors and cancer patients. The method was immunoSEQ multiplex PCR; TCRdb's version includes in-frame clones alone and lacks a portion of them. The data show about 160,000 clones, around 94% seen once. CDR1 is LNHNV and CDR2 is YYDKDF in the germline V gene (reference sequence). This CDR3 has 14 amino acids. V lost 0 bases and J 4 bases, leaving 7 bases between the germline ends. The receptor's source is a man aged 55 to 70 with colorectal cancer. The sequencing input was PBMCs. The rearrangement links TRBV15 to TRBJ1-3; D call uncertain. CDR3 region: CATSRDSIGNTIYF. In DNA form, the CDR3 reads TGTGCCACCAGCAGAGATAGCATAGGAAACACCATATATTTT.